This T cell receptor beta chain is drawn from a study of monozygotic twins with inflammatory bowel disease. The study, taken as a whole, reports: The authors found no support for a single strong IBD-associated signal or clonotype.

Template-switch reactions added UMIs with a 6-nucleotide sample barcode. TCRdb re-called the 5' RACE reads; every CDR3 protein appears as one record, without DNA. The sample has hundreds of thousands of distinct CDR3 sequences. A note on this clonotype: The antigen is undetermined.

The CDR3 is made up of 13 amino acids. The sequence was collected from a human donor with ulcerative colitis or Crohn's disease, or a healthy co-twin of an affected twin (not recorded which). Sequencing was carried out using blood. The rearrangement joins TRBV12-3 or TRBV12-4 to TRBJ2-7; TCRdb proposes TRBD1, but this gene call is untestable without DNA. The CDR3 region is CASSPGRGSEQYF.